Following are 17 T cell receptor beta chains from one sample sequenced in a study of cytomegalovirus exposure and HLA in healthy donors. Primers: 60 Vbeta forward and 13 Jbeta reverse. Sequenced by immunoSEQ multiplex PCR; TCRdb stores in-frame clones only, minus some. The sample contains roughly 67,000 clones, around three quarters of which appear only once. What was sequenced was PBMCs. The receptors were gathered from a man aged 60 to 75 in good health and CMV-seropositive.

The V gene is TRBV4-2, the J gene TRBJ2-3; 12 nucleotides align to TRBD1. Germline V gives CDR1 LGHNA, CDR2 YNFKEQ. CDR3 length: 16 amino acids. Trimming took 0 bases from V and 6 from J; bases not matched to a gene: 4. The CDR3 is CASSQEPGQGADTQYF. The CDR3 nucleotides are TGTGCCAGCAGCCAAGAGCCGGGACAGGGGGCTGATACGCAGTATTTT.

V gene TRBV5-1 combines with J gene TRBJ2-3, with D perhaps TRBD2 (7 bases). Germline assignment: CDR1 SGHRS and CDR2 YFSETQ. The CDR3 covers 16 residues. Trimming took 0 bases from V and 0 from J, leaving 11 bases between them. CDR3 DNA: TGCGCCAGCAGCTTGGAACGGGGGGCGAGCACAGATACGCAGTATTTT. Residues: CASSLERGASTDTQYF. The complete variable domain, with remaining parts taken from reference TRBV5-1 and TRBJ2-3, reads KAGVTQTPRYLIKTRGQQVTLSCSPISGHRSVSWYQQTPGQGLQFLFEYFSETQRNKGNFPGRFSGRQFSNSRSEMNVSTLELGDSALYLCASSLERGASTDTQYFGPGTRLTVL.

CDR3 in amino acids: CASSLYPVNSGNTIYF. The CDR3 nucleotides read TGTGCCAGCAGCTTGTATCCAGTGAACTCTGGAAACACCATATATTTT. The V and J genes are TRBV5-6 and TRBJ1-3; D call uncertain. V lost 1 base to trimming and J lost 0 bases, with 11 bases between them. There are 16 residues in the CDR3. The germline CDR1 and CDR2 sequences are SGHDT and YYEEEE.

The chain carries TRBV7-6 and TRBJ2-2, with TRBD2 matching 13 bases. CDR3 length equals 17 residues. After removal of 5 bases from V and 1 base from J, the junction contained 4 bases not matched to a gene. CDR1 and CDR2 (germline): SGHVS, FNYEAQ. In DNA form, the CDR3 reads TGTGCCAGCAGCATGGGACTAGCGGGGATGAACACCGGGGAGCTGTTTTTT. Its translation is CASSMGLAGMNTGELFF.

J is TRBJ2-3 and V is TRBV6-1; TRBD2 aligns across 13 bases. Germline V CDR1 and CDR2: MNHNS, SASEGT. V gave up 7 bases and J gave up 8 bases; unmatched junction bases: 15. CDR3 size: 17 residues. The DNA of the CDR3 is TGTGCCAGCACTGACATAGGACTAGCGGGAGTCTTGGGTACGCAGTATTTT. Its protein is CASTDIGLAGVLGTQYF.

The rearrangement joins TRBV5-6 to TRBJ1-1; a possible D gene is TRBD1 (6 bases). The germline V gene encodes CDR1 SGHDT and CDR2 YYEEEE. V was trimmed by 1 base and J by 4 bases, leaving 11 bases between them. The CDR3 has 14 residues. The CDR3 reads CASSLPGVVTEAFF. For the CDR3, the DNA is TGTGCCAGCAGCTTGCCAGGGGTGGTCACTGAAGCTTTCTTT. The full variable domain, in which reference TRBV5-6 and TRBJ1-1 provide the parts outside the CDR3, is DAGVTQSPTHLIKTRGQQVTLRCSPKSGHDTVSWYQQALGQGPQFIFQYYEEEERQRGNFPDRFSGHQFPNYSSELNVNALLLGDSALYLCASSLPGVVTEAFFGQGTRLTVV.

CDR3 nucleotide sequence: TGCGCCAGCAGCTCAGGGGGCGCTGGAAACACCATATATTTT. Translation gives CASSSGGAGNTIYF. The V and J genes are TRBV5-1 and TRBJ1-3; 8 positions agree with TRBD1. Germline V gene sequence: CDR1 SGHRS, CDR2 YFSETQ. This CDR3 region has 14 residues. V lost 3 bases to trimming and J lost 2 bases; unmatched junction nucleotides: 1. Full variable domain (remainder filled in from reference TRBV5-1 and TRBJ1-3): KAGVTQTPRYLIKTRGQQVTLSCSPISGHRSVSWYQQTPGQGLQFLFEYFSETQRNKGNFPGRFSGRQFSNSRSEMNVSTLELGDSALYLCASSSGGAGNTIYFGEGSWLTVV.

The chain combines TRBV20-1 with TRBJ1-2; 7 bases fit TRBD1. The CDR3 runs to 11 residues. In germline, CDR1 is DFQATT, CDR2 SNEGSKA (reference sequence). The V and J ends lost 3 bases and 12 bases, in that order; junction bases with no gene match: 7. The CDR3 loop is CSARTTGSNTF. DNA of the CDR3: TGCAGTGCTAGGACGACAGGGAGTAACACCTTC.

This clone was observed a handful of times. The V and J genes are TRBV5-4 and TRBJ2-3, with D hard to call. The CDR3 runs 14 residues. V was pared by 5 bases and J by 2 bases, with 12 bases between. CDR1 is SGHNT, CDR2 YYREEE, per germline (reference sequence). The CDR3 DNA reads TGTGCCAGCAGAATGATAGAGAACACAGATACGCAGTATTTT. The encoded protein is CASRMIENTDTQYF.

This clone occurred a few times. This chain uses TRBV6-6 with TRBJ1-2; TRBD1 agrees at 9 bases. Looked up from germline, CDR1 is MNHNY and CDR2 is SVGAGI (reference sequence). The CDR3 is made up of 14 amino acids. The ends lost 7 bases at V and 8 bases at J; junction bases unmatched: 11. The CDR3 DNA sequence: TGTGCCAGCACTCGACAGGGGGGATATTGGGGCTACACCTTC. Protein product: CASTRQGGYWGYTF.

For the CDR3, the DNA is TGTGCCAGCAGCTTAAGGGTTTCGGGGTCTCGAGGGACCCAGTACTTC. It codes for CASSLRVSGSRGTQYF. V gene TRBV13 combines with J gene TRBJ2-5; D might be TRBD2 (5 bases). Trimming took 2 bases from V and 7 from J, leaving 20 bases between them. Germline V gene lookup returns CDR1 PRHDT and CDR2 FYEKMQ (reference sequence). This CDR3 is 16 amino acids long.

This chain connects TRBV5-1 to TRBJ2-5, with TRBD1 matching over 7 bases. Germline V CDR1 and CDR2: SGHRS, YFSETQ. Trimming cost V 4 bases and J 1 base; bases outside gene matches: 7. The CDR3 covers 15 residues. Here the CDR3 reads CASSGTGDPQETQYF. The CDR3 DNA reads TGCGCCAGCAGCGGTACAGGGGACCCCCAAGAGACCCAGTACTTC. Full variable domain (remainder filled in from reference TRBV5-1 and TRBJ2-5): KAGVTQTPRYLIKTRGQQVTLSCSPISGHRSVSWYQQTPGQGLQFLFEYFSETQRNKGNFPGRFSGRQFSNSRSEMNVSTLELGDSALYLCASSGTGDPQETQYFGPGTRLLVL.

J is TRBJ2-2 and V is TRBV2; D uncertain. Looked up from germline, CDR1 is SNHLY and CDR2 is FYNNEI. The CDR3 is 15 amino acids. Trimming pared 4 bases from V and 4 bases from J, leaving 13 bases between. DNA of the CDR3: TGTGCCAGCAGTGGGGTGGAGAGATCCACCGGGGAGCTGTTTTTT. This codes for CASSGVERSTGELFF.

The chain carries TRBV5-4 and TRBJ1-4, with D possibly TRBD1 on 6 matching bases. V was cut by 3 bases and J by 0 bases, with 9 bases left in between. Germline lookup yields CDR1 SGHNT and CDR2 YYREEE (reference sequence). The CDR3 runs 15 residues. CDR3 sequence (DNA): TGTGCCAGCAGCTCCAGGGGTTCAACTAATGAAAAACTGTTTTTT. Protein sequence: CASSSRGSTNEKLFF.

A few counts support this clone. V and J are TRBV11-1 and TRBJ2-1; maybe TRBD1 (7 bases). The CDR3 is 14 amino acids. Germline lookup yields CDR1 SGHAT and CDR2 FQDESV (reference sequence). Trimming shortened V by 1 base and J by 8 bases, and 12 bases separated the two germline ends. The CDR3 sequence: CASSLVQGEDEQFF. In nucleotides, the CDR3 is TGTGCCAGCAGCTTAGTTCAGGGGGAGGATGAGCAGTTCTTC.

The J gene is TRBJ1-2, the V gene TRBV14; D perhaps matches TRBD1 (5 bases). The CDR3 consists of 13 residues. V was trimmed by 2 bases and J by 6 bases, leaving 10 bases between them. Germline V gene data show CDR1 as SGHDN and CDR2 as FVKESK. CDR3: CASSQNRMDGYTF. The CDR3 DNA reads TGTGCCAGCAGCCAAAACAGGATGGATGGCTACACCTTC.

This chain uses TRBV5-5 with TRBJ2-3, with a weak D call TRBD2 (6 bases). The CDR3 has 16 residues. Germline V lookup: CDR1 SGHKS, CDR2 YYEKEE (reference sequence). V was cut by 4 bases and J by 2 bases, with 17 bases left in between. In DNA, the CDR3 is TGTGCCAGCAGCCTCGGGAGTAGCGGCAACACAGATACGCAGTATTTT. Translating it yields CASSLGSSGNTDTQYF.